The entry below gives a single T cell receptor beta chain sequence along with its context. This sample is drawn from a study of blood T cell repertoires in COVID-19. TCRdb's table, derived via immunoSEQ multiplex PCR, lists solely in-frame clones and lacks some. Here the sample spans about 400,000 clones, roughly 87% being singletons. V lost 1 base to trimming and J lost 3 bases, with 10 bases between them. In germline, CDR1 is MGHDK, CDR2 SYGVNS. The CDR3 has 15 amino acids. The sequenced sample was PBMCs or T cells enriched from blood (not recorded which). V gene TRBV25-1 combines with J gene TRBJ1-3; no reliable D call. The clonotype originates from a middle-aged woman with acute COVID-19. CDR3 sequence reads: CASSESGSNGNTIYF. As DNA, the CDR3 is TGTGCCAGCAGTGAATCCGGGTCGAATGGAAACACCATATATTTT.